A single T cell receptor beta chain is shown here with its context. The data stem from a study of blood T cell repertoires in COVID-19. As for the study in general: The samples span acute and convalescent COVID-19 from the United States, Italy and Spain.

Generated by immunoSEQ multiplex PCR, the TCRdb table keeps only in-frame clones and is missing some. The table includes about 300,000 clones, about four fifths detected once. The specimen sequenced was peripheral blood. This clonotype originated in a woman in her forties or fifties who had recovered from COVID-19.

The DNA for the CDR3 is TGTGCCAGCAGTACTGGGGCGGAGAGCACAGATACGCAGTATTTT. This codes for CASSTGAESTDTQYF. The J gene is TRBJ2-3, the V gene TRBV28; TRBD1 is a possible D gene (5 bases). The CDR3 is 15 residues long. In germline, CDR1 is MDHEN, CDR2 SYDVKM. The V end was cut by 5 bases, the J end by 0 bases, with 12 bases between. The full variable domain, in which reference TRBV28 and TRBJ2-3 provide the parts outside the CDR3, is DVKVTQSSRYLVKRTGEKVFLECVQDMDHENMFWYRQDPGLGLRLIYFSYDVKMKEKGDIPEGYSVSREKKERFSLILESASTNQTSMYLCASSTGAESTDTQYFGPGTRLTVL.